The 29 T cell receptor beta chains below all came from one sample that was sequenced in a study of T cells after yellow fever vaccination. TCRdb processed the 5' RACE reads anew with MiXCR; each CDR3 protein has one entry. The sample holds about 160,000 distinct CDR3 sequences, approximately 6.7% seen once. Sequencing used CD4+ T cells sorted from PBMCs, obtained roughly 5 days after the first yellow fever vaccination. These receptors came from a man aged 18 to 29 who received the YFV17D yellow fever vaccine.

This clonotype was observed a handful of times. The chain recombines TRBV11-2 with TRBJ2-5, with D unresolved. Trimming took 5 bases from V and 5 from J, leaving 9 bases between them. CDR3 size: 12 residues. Looked up from germline, CDR1 is SGHAT and CDR2 is FQNNGV. CDR3 nucleotide sequence: TGTGCCAGCAGCCCAGGCCCGGAGACCCAGTACTTC. It is translated as CASSPGPETQYF.

For the CDR3, the DNA is TGCAGTGCCCGACTCGGCCCAGATACGCAGTATTTT. As protein: CSARLGPDTQYF. The rearrangement links TRBV20-1 to TRBJ2-3, with D unclear. V was shortened by 6 bases and J by 4 bases, with 11 bases between the two germline ends. There are 12 residues in the CDR3. Germline V gene data show CDR1 as DFQATT and CDR2 as SNEGSKA (reference sequence).

Note on this clonotype: A read error may explain this, as a much larger clone is one base away. The genes are TRBV4-3 and TRBJ2-3; TRBD2 agrees at 11 bases. The germline gives CDR1 LGHNA, CDR2 YSLEER. This CDR3 spans 15 amino acids. The CDR3 DNA follows: TGCGCCAGCAGCCAAGCTAGCGGGGGGAAAGATACGCAGTGTTTT. Translation gives CASSQASGGKDTQCF.

This clonotype was seen a handful of times. This chain joins TRBV28 and TRBJ2-7, with 10 bases that match TRBD1. The V gene end was trimmed by 6 bases and the J gene end by 4 bases; junction bases not matched to a gene: 3. This CDR3 contains 13 residues. CDR1 and CDR2 from the germline V gene are MDHEN and SYDVKM. The CDR3 DNA sequence: TGTGCCAGCAGGGGACAGGGGAGTTACGAGCAGTACTTC. Its protein is CASRGQGSYEQYF.

This clonotype was observed a few times. J is TRBJ2-7 and V is TRBV7-9; D gene ambiguous. The CDR3 contains 13 residues. Germline V lookup: CDR1 SEHNR, CDR2 FQNEAQ (reference sequence). The germline V and J ends were trimmed by 3 bases and 0 bases, with 6 bases remaining between them. This chain's CDR3 is CASSFDNSYEQYV. CDR3 sequence (DNA): TGTGCCAGCAGCTTCGACAACTCCTACGAGCAGTACGTC.

This clonotype has a count of ten or more. This chain connects TRBV27 to TRBJ2-5, with TRBD1 as a possible D gene (6 bases). This CDR3 is built from 13 residues. The germline V gene encodes CDR1 MNHEY and CDR2 SMNVEV (reference sequence). Trimming took off 6 bases at V and 5 bases at J, with 13 bases between the two ends. CDR3 coding DNA: TGTGCCAGCAGCTCCAGGGGTCGGGAGACCCAGTACTTC. Translated, it gives CASSSRGRETQYF.

This clonotype was seen a handful of times. The rearrangement joins TRBV20-1 to TRBJ2-5, with TRBD1 matching over 8 bases. The trim removed 0 bases at V and 2 bases at J, leaving 5 bases unmatched. CDR1 is DFQATT and CDR2 is SNEGSKA in the germline V gene (reference sequence). The CDR3 runs to 15 residues. CDR3 bases: TGCAGTGCTAGAGATCCACAGGGGGGTCAAGAGACCCAGTACTTC. As protein: CSARDPQGGQETQYF.

There are many counts of this clonotype. This rearrangement joins TRBV3-1 to TRBJ2-2; D is unclear. Looked up from germline, CDR1 is LGHDT and CDR2 is YNNKEL (reference sequence). This CDR3 comprises 14 residues. Trimming removed 2 bases from V and 6 bases from J, with 10 bases in between. In DNA form, the CDR3 reads TGTGCCAGCAGCCAATTCATAGCCGCCGGGGAGCTGTTTTTT. Translating it yields CASSQFIAAGELFF.

This clonotype was counted ten times or more. V and J are TRBV9 and TRBJ2-3, with TRBD2 matching 14 bases. The germline gives CDR1 SGDLS, CDR2 YYNGEE. Losses at the gene ends were 3 bases for V and 2 bases for J; bases not matched to a gene: 8. The CDR3 runs to 18 residues. CDR3 in amino acids: CASSAPGTSGGITDTQYF. In DNA form, the CDR3 reads TGTGCCAGCAGCGCCCCCGGGACTAGCGGGGGAATCACAGATACGCAGTATTTT.

This clonotype has a count of ten or more. The chain combines TRBV18 with TRBJ1-1, with D perhaps matching TRBD1 (6 bases). The CDR3 consists of 16 residues. V lost 0 bases and J 4 bases, leaving 15 bases between the germline ends. The V gene's germline CDR1 is KGHSH and CDR2 LQKENI. The CDR3 here is CASSPPLGGTTTEAFF. CDR3 in DNA: TGTGCCAGCTCACCACCGCTAGGGGGGACTACCACTGAAGCTTTCTTT.

This clonotype was seen ten or more times. The V gene is TRBV3-1, the J gene TRBJ1-2; 9 nucleotides match TRBD1. CDR1 is LGHDT and CDR2 is YNNKEL in the germline V gene (reference sequence). The CDR3 runs 15 residues. V shed 5 bases, J shed 8 bases, and the junction held 12 bases outside the gene matches. CDR3 in DNA: TGTGCCAGCAGCGGTTACAGGGGGCGCGTCAGAGGCTACACCTTC. Translating gives CASSGYRGRVRGYTF.

This clonotype was recorded at least ten times. One end of the junction varies from germline; a read error may be responsible. J is TRBJ2-3 and V is TRBV5-1; D remains ambiguous. The germline V gene has CDR1 SGHRS and CDR2 YFSETQ. This CDR3 is built from 11 residues. The CDR3 loop is CASSLGDTQYF. CDR3 nucleotide sequence: TGTGCCAGCAGCTTAGGAGATACGCAGTATTTT.

This sequence joins TRBV2 and TRBJ1-2, with a possible D match to TRBD1 (5 bases). Trimming left V 1 base short and J 4 bases short, with 13 bases between. Germline values: CDR1 SNHLY, CDR2 FYNNEI. The CDR3 sequence is 15 residues long. The CDR3 coding sequence is TGTGCCAGCAGTGAAGGGTCGACAGTCCTCTATGGCTACACCTTC. Protein sequence: CASSEGSTVLYGYTF.

There are a few counts of this clonotype. The V call is TRBV5-1, the J call TRBJ2-7; D perhaps matches TRBD2 (6 bases). The CDR3 consists of 16 residues. Germline lookup yields CDR1 SGHRS and CDR2 YFSETQ. V lost 0 bases, J lost 2 bases, and 15 bases lay in between. CDR3 loop: CASSLVLSTGAYEQYF. The DNA for the CDR3 is TGCGCCAGCAGCTTGGTTTTGTCGACGGGAGCCTACGAGCAGTACTTC.

This clonotype occurred many times. The chain couples TRBV5-1 to TRBJ2-2; no clear D. V lost 5 bases, J lost 4 bases, and 15 bases lay in between. This CDR3 has 15 amino acids. In germline, CDR1 is SGHRS, CDR2 YFSETQ. The DNA for the CDR3 is TGCGCCAGCAGTCAACCAGAGAGAGGCACCGGGGAGCTGTTTTTT. Protein sequence: CASSQPERGTGELFF.

This clonotype has more than one count but fewer than ten. This chain connects TRBV12-3 or TRBV12-4 to TRBJ1-1, with D possibly matching TRBD1 (5 bases). V lost 6 bases and J 6 bases, leaving 20 bases between the germline ends. This CDR3 region has 15 residues. CDR3 coding DNA: TGTGCCAGCAGCCTAGTCCGGGACTATTTTGCTGAAGCTTTCTTT. Its protein product is CASSLVRDYFAEAFF.

This CDR3 reads CASSKTSGGASGSDTQYF. CDR3 DNA sequence: TGTGCCAGCAGTAAGACTAGCGGGGGGGCCTCGGGTTCAGATACGCAGTATTTT. V gene TRBV27 combines with J gene TRBJ2-3; 14 bases agree with TRBD2. The CDR3 covers 18 residues. Germline V lookup: CDR1 MNHEY, CDR2 SMNVEV (reference sequence). The V gene end was trimmed by 5 bases and the J gene end by 4 bases; junction bases not matched to a gene: 11.

This clonotype was seen more than once but under ten times. This chain joins TRBV5-1 and TRBJ2-2, with unresolved D. Germline loops: CDR1 SGHRS, CDR2 YFSETQ. Trimming removed 0 bases at V and 3 bases at J, with 9 bases between. CDR3 length: 15 amino acids. CDR3 DNA: TGCGCCAGCAGCTTGGTGGGATACGACACCGGGGAGCTGTTTTTT. Protein sequence: CASSLVGYDTGELFF.

This clonotype was observed at least ten times. The J gene is TRBJ1-1, the V gene TRBV5-1; 7 bases map to TRBD1. This CDR3 has 14 amino acids. The germline V gene encodes CDR1 SGHRS and CDR2 YFSETQ. The trim removed 4 bases at V and 0 bases at J, leaving 3 bases unmatched. CDR3 loop: CASSVQGLNTEAFF. CDR3 nucleotides: TGCGCCAGCAGCGTACAGGGGCTGAACACTGAAGCTTTCTTT.

This clonotype was detected ten times or more. The chain is built from TRBV5-1 and TRBJ2-7, with 10 bases aligning to TRBD2. The ends lost 4 bases at V and 0 bases at J; junction bases unmatched: 10. CDR3 size: 17 residues. CDR1 and CDR2 (germline): SGHRS, YFSETQ. The CDR3 bases are TGCGCCAGCAGCATAACCTTAGCGGGGGGCAGCTCCTACGAGCAGTACTTC. Its translation: CASSITLAGGSSYEQYF.

The table lists this clonotype with a few counts. The gene calls are TRBV3-1 and TRBJ2-3; D may be TRBD2 (6 bases). Germline assignment: CDR1 LGHDT and CDR2 YNNKEL (reference sequence). Trimming took 3 bases from V and 8 from J, leaving 12 bases between them. The CDR3 is 13 residues long. CDR3 protein: CASSQRDFSTQYF. The CDR3 region has the DNA TGTGCCAGCAGCCAGCGGGACTTCAGTACGCAGTATTTT.

This clonotype was seen at least ten times. This rearrangement joins TRBV7-2 to TRBJ1-5, with TRBD1 matching 11 bases. CDR1 SGHTA and CDR2 FQGNSA come from the germline V gene. The V segment lost 4 bases and the J segment 1 base; nucleotides outside the gene matches: 3. CDR3 length: 16 amino acids. CDR3 sequence reads: CASSWTGGRSNQPQHF. The CDR3 DNA sequence: TGTGCCAGCAGCTGGACAGGGGGCAGGAGCAATCAGCCCCAGCATTTT.

The chain links TRBV5-1 to TRBJ2-3; perhaps TRBD1 as D (6 bases). CDR3 size: 14 residues. V was clipped by 4 bases and J by 6 bases, with 15 bases between them. Germline lookup yields CDR1 SGHRS and CDR2 YFSETQ. CDR3: CASSTRQVADTQYF. The CDR3, as DNA: TGCGCCAGCAGCACAAGACAGGTGGCGGATACGCAGTATTTT.

This clonotype was seen many times. The rearrangement links TRBV7-2 to TRBJ2-7, with D unresolved. CDR1 is SGHTA, CDR2 FQGNSA, per germline. The CDR3 spans 12 residues. With 4 bases removed from V and 5 bases from J, the gap between germline ends came to 9 bases. This CDR3 reads CASSSGFDEQYF. The CDR3 bases are TGTGCCAGCAGCTCCGGGTTTGACGAGCAGTACTTC.

This clonotype was detected ten times or more. J is TRBJ2-1 and V is TRBV7-9; D not resolved. Deletions cut 5 bases from V and 9 bases from J, with 8 bases between. This CDR3 is 11 amino acids long. Germline CDR1 reads SEHNR; CDR2 reads FQNEAQ (reference sequence). CDR3 sequence (DNA): TGTGCCAGCAGCAGATCAACTGAGCAGTTCTTC. It encodes CASSRSTEQFF. The entire variable domain, with the rest obtained from reference TRBV7-9 and TRBJ2-1, is as follows: DTGVSQNPRHKITKRGQNVTFRCDPISEHNRLYWYRQTLGQGPEFLTYFQNEAQLEKSRLLSDRFSAERPKGSFSTLEIQRTEQGDSAMYLCASSRSTEQFFGPGTRLTVL.

The V call is TRBV5-4, the J call TRBJ2-1, with D tentatively TRBD1 (6 bases). The CDR3 contains 12 residues. V lost 9 bases to trimming and J lost 5 bases, with 12 bases between them. Germline loops: CDR1 SGHNT, CDR2 YYREEE (reference sequence). In DNA form, the CDR3 reads TGTGCCACCCCGACAGGTGACAATGAGCAGTTCTTC. Amino acid sequence: CATPTGDNEQFF. Drawing the rest from reference TRBV5-4 and TRBJ2-1, the complete variable domain is ETGVTQSPTHLIKTRGQQVTLRCSSQSGHNTVSWYQQALGQGPQFIFQYYREEENGRGNFPPRFSGLQFPNYSSELNVNALELDDSALYLCATPTGDNEQFFGPGTRLTVL.

This clonotype was observed many times. The chain joins TRBV5-1 to TRBJ2-3; TRBD1 matches at 7 bases. CDR3 length: 16 amino acids. The germline V gene has CDR1 SGHRS and CDR2 YFSETQ. J was trimmed by 4 bases and V by 4 bases; bases with no gene match: 12. This CDR3 reads CASSPLGQQDSDTQYF. The CDR3, as DNA: TGCGCCAGCAGCCCTCTGGGACAGCAGGACTCAGATACGCAGTATTTT.

This clonotype was counted only a few times. The junction differs from germline at one of its ends, possibly a read error. This chain connects TRBV7-7 to TRBJ2-3; TRBD1 is a possible D gene (5 bases). This CDR3 spans 15 amino acids. Germline-derived CDR1 and CDR2 are SSHAT and FNYEAQ (reference sequence). CDR3 amino acids: CASSLGASLSDTQYF. The CDR3 DNA reads TGTGCTAGCAGCTTAGGGGCTAGTTTGTCAGATACGCAGTATTTT. The full variable domain, in which reference TRBV7-7 and TRBJ2-3 provide the parts outside the CDR3, is GAGVSQSPRYKVTKRGQDVTLRCDPISSHATLYWYQQALGQGPEFLTYFNYEAQPDKSGLPSDRFSAERPEGSISTLTIQRTEQRDSAMYRCASSLGASLSDTQYFGPGTRLTVL.

In this sample, this clonotype turned up a few times. CDR3 sequence: CASSLYGANYGYTF. The CDR3 DNA reads TGTGCCAGCAGCTTGTACGGGGCTAACTATGGCTACACCTTC. The chain combines TRBV5-6 with TRBJ1-2; the D is unclear. The CDR3 has 14 amino acids. Trimming shortened V by 1 base and J by 0 bases, and 7 bases separated the two germline ends. Germline V gene lookup returns CDR1 SGHDT and CDR2 YYEEEE.